A single sample gave rise to the 30 T cell receptor beta chains below, sequenced in a study of control samples from healthy donors and cancer patients. This table comes from immunoSEQ multiplex PCR, and its TCRdb copy is limited to in-frame clones, with some not included. The sample lists about 130,000 clones, around 94% occurring once. Sequenced sample: PBMCs. Receptors were obtained from an elderly man with head and neck cancer.

This chain uses TRBV29-1 with TRBJ2-5; 10 nucleotides align to TRBD1. This CDR3 spans 17 amino acids. CDR1 and CDR2 (germline): SQVTM, ANQGSEA. V lost 8 bases to trimming and J lost 1 base; unmatched junction nucleotides: 16. CDR3 nucleotides: TGCAGCTTCCTTGGGACAGGGGCGAAAAGGTCCCAAGAGACCCAGTACTTC. Its protein product is CSFLGTGAKRSQETQYF.

Note on this clone: The junction and the germline gene differ at one end; a read error may be behind it. V gene TRBV11-2 combines with J gene TRBJ1-5; no clear D. Germline CDR1 reads SGHAT; CDR2 reads FQNNGV. The CDR3 is 13 residues long. The CDR3 region is CAGSLDPNQPQHF. The CDR3 DNA reads TGTGCCGGCAGCTTAGACCCCAATCAGCCCCAGCATTTT.

The chain uses TRBV5-1 and TRBJ2-7, with 9 bases identical to TRBD1. The CDR3 has 13 amino acids. The trim removed 4 bases at V and 6 bases at J, leaving 5 bases unmatched. From germline, CDR1 is SGHRS and CDR2 YFSETQ. The CDR3 bases are TGCGCCAGCAGCCAGGGACAGGGTTCCGAGCAGTACTTC. Protein sequence: CASSQGQGSEQYF.

The chain uses TRBV10-2 and TRBJ1-3; D not resolved. The CDR3 covers 14 residues. Germline CDR1 WSHSY, CDR2 SAAADI. The V end was cut by 3 bases, the J end by 4 bases, with 10 bases between. DNA of the CDR3: TGCGCCAGCAGTGAACGCCGAGACGGAAACACCATATATTTT. Translating gives CASSERRDGNTIYF.

The chain joins TRBV9 to TRBJ2-7; 12 nucleotides agree with TRBD2. CDR1 SGDLS and CDR2 YYNGEE come from the germline V gene. CDR3 length: 14 amino acids. Unmatched junction bases numbered 1, after V lost 1 base and J lost 5 bases. The CDR3 nucleotides read TGTGCCAGCAGCGTAAGACTAGCGGGGGACGAGCAGTACTTC. Its protein is CASSVRLAGDEQYF.

This clone was seen once. This sequence joins TRBV19 and TRBJ1-2; tentatively, D is TRBD1 (5 bases). Germline V gene data show CDR1 as LNHDA and CDR2 as SQIVND (reference sequence). The CDR3 runs to 16 residues. Trimming took off 3 bases at V and 2 bases at J, with 16 bases between the two ends. The CDR3 region is CASSIGSGRSNYGYTF. CDR3 in DNA: TGTGCCAGTAGTATTGGCTCAGGGAGGTCAAACTATGGCTACACCTTC.

The sample holds one count of this clone. This chain links TRBV19 with TRBJ1-2; 7 bases align to TRBD1. With V trimmed by 5 bases and J by 6 bases, 15 bases remained unmatched. CDR3 length: 16 residues. Per germline, CDR1 LNHDA and CDR2 SQIVND (reference sequence). CDR3 protein: CASSPTLRPGGHGYTF. CDR3 DNA sequence: TGTGCCAGTAGTCCCACCTTGCGGCCAGGGGGGCATGGCTACACCTTC.

The CDR3 coding sequence is TGTGCCAGCAGCTGGGGACTAGCAGACTACGAGCAGTACTTC. This encodes CASSWGLADYEQYF. V and J are TRBV5-5 and TRBJ2-7, with 9 bases that match TRBD2. Germline-derived CDR1 and CDR2 are SGHKS and YYEKEE (reference sequence). Germline trimming cut 3 bases from V and 3 bases from J; bases unmatched to any gene: 4. The CDR3 sequence is 14 residues long.

The V gene is TRBV7-2, the J gene TRBJ1-2; TRBD1 might be the D (5 bases). CDR1 and CDR2 (germline): SGHTA, FQGNSA. The CDR3 covers 15 residues. V was pared by 1 base and J by 8 bases, with 17 bases between. In nucleotides, the CDR3 is TGTGCCAGCAGCTTAGTTGACAGCCCCTTATTAGGCTACACCTTC. Protein sequence: CASSLVDSPLLGYTF.

The chain has TRBV3-1 (or the pseudogene TRBV3-2) and TRBJ2-7; D possibly corresponds to TRBD1 (6 bases). Trimming removed 1 base from V and 3 bases from J, with 13 bases in between. The CDR3 is 15 amino acids. Per germline, CDR1 LGHDT and CDR2 YNNKEL (reference sequence). The CDR3 loop reads CASSQGQGTFYEQYF. In nucleotides, the CDR3 is TGTGCCAGCAGCCAAGGGCAGGGGACGTTCTACGAGCAGTACTTC.

In its sample, this clone was seen once. The rearrangement uses TRBV6-6 and TRBJ1-5, with D perhaps matching TRBD1 (5 bases). The V end was cut by 5 bases, the J end by 1 base, with 21 bases between. CDR1 and CDR2 from the germline V gene are MNHNY and SVGAGI (reference sequence). The CDR3 consists of 18 residues. CDR3 bases: TGTGCCAGCAGTCGTTGGGACTACCGGGTAAGGAGCAATCAGCCCCAGCATTTT. Protein sequence: CASSRWDYRVRSNQPQHF.

The rearrangement links TRBV6-6 to TRBJ2-1, with D maybe TRBD2 (6 bases). Looked up from germline, CDR1 is MNHNY and CDR2 is SVGAGI (reference sequence). This CDR3 spans 14 amino acids. Between the trimmed V and J ends, which lost 6 bases and 9 bases, there was a span of 18 bases. The CDR3 spells CASSTPGSLVEQFF. The CDR3 region has the DNA TGTGCCAGCAGCACCCCCGGGAGCCTGGTTGAGCAGTTCTTC.

V gene TRBV6-5 combines with J gene TRBJ1-6; the D is unclear. V was cut by 7 bases and J by 7 bases, with 8 bases left in between. Germline V gives CDR1 MNHEY, CDR2 SVGAGI. The CDR3 is made up of 12 amino acids. The CDR3 reads CASTLGNSPLHF. DNA of the CDR3: TGTGCCAGCACCTTGGGGAATTCACCCCTCCACTTT.

The sample holds a few counts of this clone. The V gene is TRBV9, the J gene TRBJ2-1, with a weak D call TRBD2 (5 bases). This CDR3 contains 15 residues. CDR1 and CDR2 (germline): SGDLS, YYNGEE. Trimming removed 0 bases from V and 7 bases from J, with 14 bases in between. CDR3 in DNA: TGTGCCAGCAGCGTAGGGCTAGCAGAAAAAAATGAGCAGTTCTTC. Translation gives CASSVGLAEKNEQFF.

The chain is built from TRBV18 and TRBJ1-3, with D tentatively TRBD1 (6 bases). Looked up from germline, CDR1 is KGHSH and CDR2 is LQKENI. The CDR3 length is 19 residues. The ends were cut back, 2 bases at V and 3 bases at J, with 23 bases in the middle. CDR3 DNA: TGTGCCAGCTCACCATCTCCGGGGGCCAAAAAGAAAGGTGGAAACACCATATATTTT. It yields the protein CASSPSPGAKKKGGNTIYF.

This chain uses TRBV19 with TRBJ1-2, with D possibly being TRBD1 (6 bases). The CDR3 sequence is 16 residues long. Germline V gives CDR1 LNHDA, CDR2 SQIVND (reference sequence). V was clipped by 6 bases and J by 8 bases, with 25 bases between them. The CDR3 sequence: CASSNTLGGAIGGYTF. CDR3 nucleotides: TGTGCCAGTAGCAACACACTAGGGGGGGCCATAGGCGGCTACACCTTC.

The chain recombines TRBV5-4 with TRBJ1-1; perhaps TRBD1 as D (5 bases). V shed 2 bases and J shed 1 base, with 9 bases lying between them. The length of the CDR3 is 14 residues. Germline loops: CDR1 SGHNT, CDR2 YYREEE (reference sequence). The CDR3 sequence is CASSFSGPNTEAFF. CDR3 coding DNA: TGTGCCAGCAGCTTTTCAGGGCCGAACACTGAAGCTTTCTTT.

The chain carries TRBV2 and TRBJ2-7; TRBD2 matches at 11 bases. CDR1 SNHLY and CDR2 FYNNEI come from the germline V gene. Trimming at V came to 6 bases and at J to 7 bases, leaving 2 bases not matched to a gene. The CDR3 contains 12 residues. CDR3 coding DNA: TGTGCCAGCAGAGCTAGCGGGGGGGAGCAGTACTTC. It specifies CASRASGGEQYF.

The chain uses TRBV9 and TRBJ2-3; 7 bases align to TRBD2. Germline V gives CDR1 SGDLS, CDR2 YYNGEE. The CDR3 runs to 17 residues. V lost 2 bases and J lost 3; bases outside the gene matches: 12. The CDR3 reads CASSVGSGGSFTDTQYF. CDR3 DNA: TGTGCCAGCAGCGTGGGCAGTGGCGGGAGTTTTACAGATACGCAGTATTTT.

This clone was found a few times. The chain uses TRBV7-5 and TRBJ1-4; the listed D gene, TRBD1, was not tested against the DNA. TRBV7-5 is a pseudogene segment. The CDR3 has 16 amino acids. This CDR3 is CVRSARGDSGFEKLFF. The CDR3 nucleotides are TGTGTCAGAAGCGCGAGAGGGGACAGCGGATTTGAAAAACTGTTTTTT.

V gene TRBV3-1 (or the pseudogene TRBV3-2) combines with J gene TRBJ2-7; D not resolved. V gave up 0 bases and J gave up 6 bases, with 6 bases separating them. The germline V gene has CDR1 LGHDT and CDR2 YNNKEL (reference sequence). The CDR3 has 12 residues. Written as DNA, the CDR3 is TGTGCCAGCAGCCAAGATCCCGCCGAGCAGTACTTC. Its protein is CASSQDPAEQYF.

The chain recombines TRBV11-2 with TRBJ1-2; possible D gene TRBD1, 5 bases. Germline V gives CDR1 SGHAT, CDR2 FQNNGV. Trimming cost V 3 bases and J 8 bases, with 13 bases left between them. This CDR3 region has 13 residues. The CDR3 DNA sequence: TGTGCCAGCAGCTTCTCTGCCTGGGACGGCTACACCTTC. This gives the protein CASSFSAWDGYTF.

V is TRBV5-1 and J is TRBJ2-1; TRBD1 aligns across 9 bases. Trimming at V came to 6 bases and at J to 8 bases, leaving 6 bases not matched to a gene. Germline values: CDR1 SGHRS, CDR2 YFSETQ. The CDR3 sequence is 13 residues long. CDR3 amino acids: CASTKQGADEQFF. In DNA form, the CDR3 reads TGCGCCAGCACCAAACAGGGGGCGGATGAGCAGTTCTTC.

This clone has just one count. This chain uses TRBV3-1 (or the pseudogene TRBV3-2) with TRBJ1-4; D is ambiguous. The germline gives CDR1 LGHDT, CDR2 YNNKEL (reference sequence). This CDR3 comprises 15 residues. V was shortened by 1 base and J by 8 bases, with 14 bases between the two germline ends. This CDR3 reads CASSQAVVAGEKLFF. The CDR3 DNA sequence: TGTGCCAGCAGCCAAGCGGTGGTGGCGGGCGAAAAACTGTTTTTT.

This sequence joins TRBV4-3 and TRBJ1-5, with a possible D match to TRBD1 (6 bases). The CDR3 runs to 15 residues. Between the trimmed V and J ends, which lost 4 bases and 6 bases, there was a span of 16 bases. CDR1 is LGHNA and CDR2 is YSLEER in the germline V gene. CDR3 bases: TGCGCCAGCAGCCCGGGGGCAGGGAACGGTCAGCCCCAGCATTTT. Translation gives CASSPGAGNGQPQHF.

Only one count was recorded for this clone. The V gene is TRBV6-5, the J gene TRBJ2-3, with D possibly TRBD1 on 6 matching bases. The germline V gene encodes CDR1 MNHEY and CDR2 SVGAGI. The ends were cut back, 5 bases at V and 6 bases at J, with 15 bases in the middle. The CDR3 runs to 14 residues. The CDR3 DNA follows: TGTGCCAGCAGTACAGGGACCGCGGTGGATACGCAGTATTTT. It translates to CASSTGTAVDTQYF.

CDR3 region: CASSLGYTEAFF. CDR3 sequence (DNA): TGCGCCAGCAGCTTGGGGTATACTGAAGCTTTCTTT. The V and J genes are TRBV5-1 and TRBJ1-1; no firm D call. This CDR3 region has 12 residues. Per the germline V gene, CDR1 is SGHRS and CDR2 is YFSETQ. The V gene lost 0 bases and the J gene lost 5 bases, with 5 bases spanning the gap.

The genes are TRBV9 and TRBJ2-3; 10 positions agree with TRBD1. CDR1 and CDR2 (germline): SGDLS, YYNGEE. The V and J ends lost 1 base and 1 base, in that order; junction bases with no gene match: 6. CDR3 length equals 17 residues. Here the CDR3 DNA reads TGTGCCAGCAGCGTACCCCGGACAGGGGGAGGCACAGATACGCAGTATTTT. Residues: CASSVPRTGGGTDTQYF. Filled out from reference TRBV9 and TRBJ2-3, the complete variable domain reads DSGVTQTPKHLITATGQRVTLRCSPRSGDLSVYWYQQSLDQGLQFLIQYYNGEERAKGNILERFSAQQFPDLHSELNLSSLELGDSALYFCASSVPRTGGGTDTQYFGPGTRLTVL.

V usage is TRBV6-5 and J usage is TRBJ1-6; D unresolved. Germline V lookup: CDR1 MNHEY, CDR2 SVGAGI. The CDR3 loop spans 13 amino acids. Trimming stripped 2 bases from V and 8 bases from J, with 7 bases between. The CDR3 DNA is TGTGCCAGCAGTTACGAAAGAGATTCACCCCTCCACTTT. Its protein product is CASSYERDSPLHF.

This clone was found once. The chain links TRBV5-8 to TRBJ1-6; D is uncertain. The germline V gene encodes CDR1 SGHTS and CDR2 YDEGEE. Between the trimmed V and J ends, which lost 0 bases and 8 bases, there was a span of 12 bases. This CDR3 is 15 amino acids long. CDR3 DNA sequence: TGTGCCAGCAGCTTGGGCGGTCAGAAATATTCACCCCTCCACTTT. Translation gives CASSLGGQKYSPLHF.